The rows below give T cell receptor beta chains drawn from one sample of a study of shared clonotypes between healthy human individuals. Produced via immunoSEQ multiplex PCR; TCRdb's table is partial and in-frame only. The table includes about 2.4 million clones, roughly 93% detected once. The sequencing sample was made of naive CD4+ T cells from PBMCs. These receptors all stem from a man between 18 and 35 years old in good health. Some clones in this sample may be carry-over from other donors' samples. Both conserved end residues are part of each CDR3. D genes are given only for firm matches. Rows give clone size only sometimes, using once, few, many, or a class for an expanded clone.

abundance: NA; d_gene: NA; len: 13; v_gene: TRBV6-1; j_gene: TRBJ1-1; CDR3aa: CATIKWVNTEAFF; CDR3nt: TGTGCCACCATCAAGTGGGTGAACACTGAAGCTTTCTTT
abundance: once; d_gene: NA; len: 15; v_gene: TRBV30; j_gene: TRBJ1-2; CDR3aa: CAWSASYEVSDGYTF; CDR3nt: TGTGCCTGGAGTGCCTCCTATGAAGTCAGCGATGGCTACACCTTC
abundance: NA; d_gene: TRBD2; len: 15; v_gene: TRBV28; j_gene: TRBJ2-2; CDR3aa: CASGTSGKGTGELFF; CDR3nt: TGTGCCAGCGGAACTAGCGGGAAGGGTACCGGGGAGCTGTTTTTT
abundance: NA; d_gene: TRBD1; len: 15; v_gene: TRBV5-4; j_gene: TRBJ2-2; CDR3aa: CASSFPGGDTGELFF; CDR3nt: TGTGCCAGCAGCTTTCCAGGGGGCGACACCGGGGAGCTGTTTTTT
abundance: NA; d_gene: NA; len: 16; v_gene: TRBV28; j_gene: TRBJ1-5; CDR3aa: CASSTQGLQNNQPQHF; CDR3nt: TGTGCCAGCAGTACCCAGGGACTTCAGAACAATCAGCCCCAGCATTTT
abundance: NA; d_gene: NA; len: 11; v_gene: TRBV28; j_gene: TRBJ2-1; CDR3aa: CASRRRNEQFF; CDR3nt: TGTGCCAGCAGGAGACGAAATGAGCAGTTCTTC
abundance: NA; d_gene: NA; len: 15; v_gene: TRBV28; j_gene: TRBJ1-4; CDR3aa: CASSSAGTGNEKLFF; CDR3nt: TGTGCCAGCAGTTCTGCCGGGACGGGGAATGAAAAACTGTTTTTT
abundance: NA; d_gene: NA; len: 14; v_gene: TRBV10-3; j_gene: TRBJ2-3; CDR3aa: CAISEGRSADTQYF; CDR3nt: TGTGCCATCAGTGAGGGGAGGAGTGCAGATACGCAGTATTTT
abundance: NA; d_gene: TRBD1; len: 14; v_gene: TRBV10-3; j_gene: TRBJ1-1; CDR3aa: CAISVQGMGTEAFF; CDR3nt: TGTGCCATCAGTGTACAGGGGATGGGGACTGAAGCTTTCTTT
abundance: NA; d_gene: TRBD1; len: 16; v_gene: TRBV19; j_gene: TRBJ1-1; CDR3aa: CASSKIARGRWTEAFF; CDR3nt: TGTGCCAGTAGTAAGATAGCTAGGGGGCGTTGGACTGAAGCTTTCTTT
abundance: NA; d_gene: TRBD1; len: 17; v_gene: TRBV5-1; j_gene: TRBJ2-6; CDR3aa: CASSLGMTGSGANVLTF; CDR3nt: TGCGCCAGCAGCTTGGGGATGACAGGGTCTGGGGCCAACGTCCTGACTTTC
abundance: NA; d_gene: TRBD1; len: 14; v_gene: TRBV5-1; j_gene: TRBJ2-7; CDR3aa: CASSTQGVIYEQYF; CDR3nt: TGCGCCAGCAGCACGCAGGGGGTGATCTACGAGCAGTACTTC
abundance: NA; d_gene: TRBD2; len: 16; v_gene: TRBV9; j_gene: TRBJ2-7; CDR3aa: CASSVASSGSRHEQYF; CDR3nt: TGTGCCAGCAGCGTAGCTTCCAGCGGGAGTCGCCACGAGCAGTACTTC
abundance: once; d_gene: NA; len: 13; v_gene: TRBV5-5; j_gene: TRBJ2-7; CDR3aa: CASSLDPTYEQYF; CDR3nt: TGTGCCAGCAGCTTGGATCCAACCTACGAGCAGTACTTC
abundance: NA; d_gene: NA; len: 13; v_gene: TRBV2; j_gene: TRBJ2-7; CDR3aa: CASSEAQRNEQYF; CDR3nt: TGTGCCAGCAGTGAAGCGCAACGGAACGAGCAGTACTTC
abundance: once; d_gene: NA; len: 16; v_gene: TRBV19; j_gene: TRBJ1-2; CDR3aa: CASSTPLGGLRHGYTF; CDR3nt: TGTGCCAGTAGTACACCTCTTGGGGGGCTTCGGCATGGCTACACCTTC
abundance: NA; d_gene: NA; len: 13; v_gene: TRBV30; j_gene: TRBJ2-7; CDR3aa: CAWQEAGPYEQYF; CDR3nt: TGTGCCTGGCAAGAGGCGGGCCCCTACGAGCAGTACTTC
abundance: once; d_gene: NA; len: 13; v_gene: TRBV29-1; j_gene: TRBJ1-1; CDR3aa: CSVRGRVRTEAFF; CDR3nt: TGCAGCGTGAGGGGCAGGGTTAGGACTGAAGCTTTCTTT
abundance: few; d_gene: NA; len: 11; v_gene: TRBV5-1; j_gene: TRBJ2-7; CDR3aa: CASSLSKLQYF; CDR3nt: TGCGCCAGCAGCTTAAGTAAGTTACAGTACTTC
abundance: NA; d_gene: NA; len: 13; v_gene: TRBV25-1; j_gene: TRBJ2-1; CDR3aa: CASSEYWDNEQFF; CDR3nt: TGTGCCAGCAGTGAGTACTGGGACAATGAGCAGTTCTTC
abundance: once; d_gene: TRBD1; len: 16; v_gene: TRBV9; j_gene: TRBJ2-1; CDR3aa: CASSSWTGGAYNEQFF; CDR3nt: TGTGCCAGCAGCTCCTGGACAGGGGGTGCCTACAATGAGCAGTTCTTC
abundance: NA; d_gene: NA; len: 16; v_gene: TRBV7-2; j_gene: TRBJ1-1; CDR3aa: CASSLGPGRRNTEAFF; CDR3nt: TGTGCCAGCAGCTTAGGACCGGGACGCCGGAACACTGAAGCTTTCTTT
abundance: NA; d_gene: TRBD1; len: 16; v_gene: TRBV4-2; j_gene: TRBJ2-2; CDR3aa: CASSPRDRASSGELFF; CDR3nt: TGTGCCAGCAGCCCCCGGGACAGGGCGTCTAGCGGGGAGCTGTTTTTT
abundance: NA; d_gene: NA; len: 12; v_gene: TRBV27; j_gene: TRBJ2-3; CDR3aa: CASSLNTDTQYF; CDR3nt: TGTGCCAGCAGTTTGAACACAGATACGCAGTATTTT
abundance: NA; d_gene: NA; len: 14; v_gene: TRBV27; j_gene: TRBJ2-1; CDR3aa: CASSKDSPGNEQFF; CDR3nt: TGTGCCAGCAGCAAGGACAGCCCGGGCAATGAGCAGTTCTTC
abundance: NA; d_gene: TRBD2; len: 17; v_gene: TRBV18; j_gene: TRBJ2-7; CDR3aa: CASSPLLAGGPSYEQYF; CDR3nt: TGTGCCAGCTCACCACTTCTAGCGGGAGGTCCCTCCTACGAGCAGTACTTC
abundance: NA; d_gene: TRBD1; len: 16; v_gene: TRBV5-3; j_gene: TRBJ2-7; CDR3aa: CARSKRRDRGTYEQYF; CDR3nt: TGTGCCAGAAGCAAACGCCGCGACAGGGGAACCTACGAGCAGTACTTC
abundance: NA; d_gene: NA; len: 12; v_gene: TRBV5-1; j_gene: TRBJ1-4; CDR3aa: CASSVSNEKLFF; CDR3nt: TGCGCCAGCAGCGTGTCCAATGAAAAACTGTTTTTT
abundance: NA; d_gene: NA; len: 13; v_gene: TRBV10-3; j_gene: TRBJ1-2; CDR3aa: CAISEVQGTGYTF; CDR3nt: TGTGCCATCAGTGAGGTTCAGGGGACCGGCTACACCTTC
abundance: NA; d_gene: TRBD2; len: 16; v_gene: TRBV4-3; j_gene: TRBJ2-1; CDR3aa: CASSQEGLVRYNEQFF; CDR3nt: TGCGCCAGCAGCCAAGAAGGACTAGTGAGGTACAATGAGCAGTTCTTC
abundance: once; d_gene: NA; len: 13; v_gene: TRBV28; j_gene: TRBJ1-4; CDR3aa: CATSPQVNEKLFF; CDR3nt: TGTGCCACCTCCCCTCAAGTTAATGAAAAACTGTTTTTT
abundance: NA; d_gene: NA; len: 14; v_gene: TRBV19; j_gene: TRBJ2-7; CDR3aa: CASSIAGVPYEQYF; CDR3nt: TGTGCCAGTAGTATAGCCGGGGTACCTTACGAGCAGTACTTC
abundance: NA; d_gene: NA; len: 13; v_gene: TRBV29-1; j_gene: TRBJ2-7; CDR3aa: CSVEGRTSYEQYF; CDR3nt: TGCAGCGTTGAAGGGCGAACCTCCTACGAGCAGTACTTC
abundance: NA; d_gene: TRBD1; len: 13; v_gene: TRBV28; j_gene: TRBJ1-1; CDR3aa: CASSSSDRGEAFF; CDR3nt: TGTGCCAGCAGTTCCTCAGACAGGGGGGAAGCTTTCTTT
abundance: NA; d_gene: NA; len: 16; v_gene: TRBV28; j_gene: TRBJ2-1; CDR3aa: CASSFAGAGDGNEQFF; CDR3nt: TGTGCCAGCAGTTTTGCGGGGGCGGGGGACGGCAATGAGCAGTTCTTC
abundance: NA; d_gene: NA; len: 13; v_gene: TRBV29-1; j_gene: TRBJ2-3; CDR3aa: CSVAQQGSDTQYF; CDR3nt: TGCAGCGTAGCCCAACAGGGTTCAGATACGCAGTATTTT